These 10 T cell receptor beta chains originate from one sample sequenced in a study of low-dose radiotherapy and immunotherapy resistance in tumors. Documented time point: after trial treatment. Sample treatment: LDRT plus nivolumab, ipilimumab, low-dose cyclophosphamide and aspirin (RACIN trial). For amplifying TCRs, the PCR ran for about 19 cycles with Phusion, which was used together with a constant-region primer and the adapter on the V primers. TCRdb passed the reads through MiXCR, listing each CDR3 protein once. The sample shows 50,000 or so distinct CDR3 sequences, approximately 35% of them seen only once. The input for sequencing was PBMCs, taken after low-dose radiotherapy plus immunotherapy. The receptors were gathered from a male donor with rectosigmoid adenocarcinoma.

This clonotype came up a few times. Here the CDR3 reads CSANGQAIEAFF. The CDR3, as DNA: TGCAGTGCCAACGGACAGGCGATTGAAGCTTTCTTT. The J gene is TRBJ1-1, the V gene TRBV20-1; 7 bases are shared with TRBD1. The CDR3 consists of 12 residues. J was trimmed by 7 bases and V by 6 bases; bases with no gene match: 8. The V gene's germline CDR1 is DFQATT and CDR2 SNEGSKA (reference sequence).

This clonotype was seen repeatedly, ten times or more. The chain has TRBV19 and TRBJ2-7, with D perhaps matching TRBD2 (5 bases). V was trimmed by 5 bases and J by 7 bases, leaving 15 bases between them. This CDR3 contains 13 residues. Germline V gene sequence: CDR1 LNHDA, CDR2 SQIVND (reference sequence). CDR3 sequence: CASSFGGSGEQYF. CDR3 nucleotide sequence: TGTGCCAGTAGTTTCGGAGGCTCGGGGGAGCAGTACTTC. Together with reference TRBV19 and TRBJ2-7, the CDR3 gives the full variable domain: DGGITQSPKYLFRKEGQNVTLSCEQNLNHDAMYWYRQDPGQGLRLIYYSQIVNDFQKGDIAEGYSVSREKKESFPLTVTSAQKNPTAFYLCASSFGGSGEQYFGPGTRLTVT.

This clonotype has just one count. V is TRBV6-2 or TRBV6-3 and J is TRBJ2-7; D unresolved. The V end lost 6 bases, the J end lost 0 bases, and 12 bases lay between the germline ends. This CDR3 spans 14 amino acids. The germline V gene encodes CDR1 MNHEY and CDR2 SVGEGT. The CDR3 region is CASSGRFDSYEQYF. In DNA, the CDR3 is TGTGCCAGCAGCGGACGGTTCGACTCCTACGAGCAGTACTTC.

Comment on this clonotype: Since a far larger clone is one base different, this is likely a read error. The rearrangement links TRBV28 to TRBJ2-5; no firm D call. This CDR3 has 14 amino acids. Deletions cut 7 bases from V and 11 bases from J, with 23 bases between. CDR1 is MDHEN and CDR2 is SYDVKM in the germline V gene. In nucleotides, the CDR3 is TGTGCCAGCACTTCGGGCGGCGCGTACAATGAGCAGTACTTC. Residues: CASTSGGAYNEQYF. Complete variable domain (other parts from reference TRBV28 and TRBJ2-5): DVKVTQSSRYLVKRTGEKVFLECVQDMDHENMFWYRQDPGLGLRLIYFSYDVKMKEKGDIPEGYSVSREKKERFSLILESASTNQTSMYLCASTSGGAYNEQYFGPGTRLLVL.

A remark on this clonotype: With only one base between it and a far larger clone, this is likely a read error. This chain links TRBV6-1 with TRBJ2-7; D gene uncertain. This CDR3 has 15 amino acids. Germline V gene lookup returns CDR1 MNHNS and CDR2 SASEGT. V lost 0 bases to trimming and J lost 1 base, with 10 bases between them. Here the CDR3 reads CASSEALAQSYEQYF. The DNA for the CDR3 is TGTGCCAGCAGTGAAGCCTTGGCGCAATCCTACGAGCAGTACTTC.

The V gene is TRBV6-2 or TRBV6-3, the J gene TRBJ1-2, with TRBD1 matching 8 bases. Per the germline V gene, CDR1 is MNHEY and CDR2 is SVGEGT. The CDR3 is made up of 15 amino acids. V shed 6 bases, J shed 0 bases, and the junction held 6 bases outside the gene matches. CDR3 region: CASREPTGANYGYTF. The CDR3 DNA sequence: TGTGCCAGCAGAGAACCGACAGGGGCTAACTATGGCTACACCTTC.

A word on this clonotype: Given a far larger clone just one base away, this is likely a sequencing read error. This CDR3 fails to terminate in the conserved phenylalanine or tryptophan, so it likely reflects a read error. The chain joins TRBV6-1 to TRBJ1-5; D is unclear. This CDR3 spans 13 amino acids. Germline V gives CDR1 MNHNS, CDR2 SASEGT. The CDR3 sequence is CAISDQVNQPQHL. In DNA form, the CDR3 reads TGTGCCATCAGTGACCAGGTCAATCAGCCCCAGCATTTA.

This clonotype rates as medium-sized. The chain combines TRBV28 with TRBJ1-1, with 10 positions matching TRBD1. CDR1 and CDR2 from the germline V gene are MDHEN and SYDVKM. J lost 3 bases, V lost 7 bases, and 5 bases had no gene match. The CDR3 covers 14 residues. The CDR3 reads CASTLTGGYTEAFF. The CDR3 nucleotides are TGTGCCAGCACCCTGACAGGGGGCTACACTGAAGCTTTCTTT.

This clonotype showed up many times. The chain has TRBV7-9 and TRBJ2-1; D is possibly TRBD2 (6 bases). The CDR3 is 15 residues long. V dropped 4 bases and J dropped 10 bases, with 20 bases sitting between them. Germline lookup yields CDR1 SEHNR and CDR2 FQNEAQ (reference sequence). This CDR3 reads CASSYLTPDYGEQFF. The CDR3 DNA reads TGTGCCAGCAGCTACCTAACTCCGGACTACGGGGAGCAGTTCTTC.

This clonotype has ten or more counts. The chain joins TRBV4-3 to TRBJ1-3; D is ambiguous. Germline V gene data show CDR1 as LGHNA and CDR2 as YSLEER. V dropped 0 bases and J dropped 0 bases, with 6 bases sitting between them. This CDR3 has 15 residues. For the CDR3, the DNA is TGCGCCAGCAGCCAAGAACCCGTCTCTGGAAACACCATATATTTT. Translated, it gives CASSQEPVSGNTIYF.